This T cell receptor (beta chain) was documented in a study of cytomegalovirus exposure and HLA in healthy donors. Healthy bone marrow donors made up the donor group. The CDR3 is made up of 18 amino acids. CDR1 is GTSNPN, CDR2 SVGIG, per germline (reference sequence). The trim removed 5 bases at V and 6 bases at J, leaving 12 bases unmatched. The PCR used 60 Vbeta and 13 Jbeta primers. Clones were read by immunoSEQ multiplex PCR, and TCRdb kept only the in-frame ones, dropping some. Of around 150,000 clones detected, roughly 77% appear once; the ten largest clones hold around 4.9%. The specimen sequenced was PBMCs. This sequence joins TRBV30 and TRBJ2-2; 16 nucleotides match TRBD2. This clonotype was sampled from a male donor in good health and CMV-seronegative. The CDR3 region is CAWAGTSGRARGSGELFF. The DNA for the CDR3 is TGTGCCTGGGCCGGGACTAGCGGGAGGGCCCGAGGATCCGGGGAGCTGTTTTTT.